These T cell receptor beta chains were read from a single sample in a study of PD-L1 blockade in urothelial cancer. TCRdb's copy holds only in-frame clones and misses some; the assay was immunoSEQ multiplex PCR. This table holds about 84,000 clones, 82% found once. The source material was PBMCs, sampled around atezolizumab (anti-PD-L1) treatment. These receptors were collected from a man aged 65-85 years with urothelial cancer. Each CDR3 is given without its conserved first and last residue. A clone size is listed for some rows: how often the clone was seen (once, few, many), or a class if it is expanded.

CDR3,V,length,J,size
ASSPGNTLEGAF,TRBV18,12,TRBJ1-1,.
AIREVGSQETQY,TRBV10-3,12,TRBJ2-5,.
ASSESGSLANYGYT,TRBV25-1,14,TRBJ1-2,.
ASSYSGADNSPLH,TRBV6-6,13,TRBJ1-6,once
ASSSPRGNNEKLF,TRBV19,13,TRBJ1-4,.
ASSLNTFNYEQY,TRBV7-6,12,TRBJ2-7,once
ASSPGGGAYNEQF,TRBV7-9,13,TRBJ2-1,.
ASRQEPNTEAF,TRBV5-1,11,TRBJ1-1,few
ASITGLVNEQF,TRBV2,11,TRBJ2-1,once
ASSGSGREEKLF,TRBV9,12,TRBJ1-4,.
ASSPTGQGRTDTQY,TRBV5-4,14,TRBJ2-3,.
ASSPGQGYTEAF,TRBV18,12,TRBJ1-1,.
ASSPTSGQTPGANVLT,TRBV18,16,TRBJ2-6,.
ASSTRLAGDITDTQY,TRBV27,15,TRBJ2-3,.
ASSGDRANTGELF,TRBV2,13,TRBJ2-2,.
ASSLDNGQPQH,TRBV11-3,11,TRBJ1-5,.
ASSDVTGSPLH,TRBV6-1,11,TRBJ1-6,.
ASKERGSEAF,TRBV6-5,10,TRBJ1-1,once
ASSQGTVANQPQH,TRBV7-2,13,TRBJ1-5,.
ASRRSDTGELF,TRBV19,11,TRBJ2-2,many
ASRGTGDTGELF,TRBV6-1,12,TRBJ2-2,.
ASMNLRSLSTDTQY,TRBV6-6,14,TRBJ2-3,.
ASSPLEDGELF,TRBV18,11,TRBJ2-2,.
ASSGEGGFSYEQY,TRBV5-1,13,TRBJ2-7,.
ASSPGTAGREQY,TRBV18,12,TRBJ2-7,.
ASSSNSPSTDTQY,TRBV11-3,13,TRBJ2-3,.
ASRGGADHDTIY,TRBV7-6,12,TRBJ1-3,.
ASSELNSSYEQY,TRBV2,12,TRBJ2-7,.
ASSRSGGGKNIQY,TRBV21-1,13,TRBJ2-4,once
ASSLGGQGAQGYT,TRBV7-3,13,TRBJ1-2,.
ASRPSGGGTEAF,TRBV6-6,12,TRBJ1-1,.
ASSLTAAGGTDTQY,TRBV13,14,TRBJ2-3,once
ASSYPGQGLGNTIY,TRBV19,14,TRBJ1-3,.
ASSFRQRNTEAF,TRBV11-3,12,TRBJ1-1,.
ASSLGGTKETQY,TRBV11-3,12,TRBJ2-5,.
ASSPQVPGGGEQF,TRBV4-2,13,TRBJ2-1,.
ASSPTGLSTGELF,TRBV5-5,13,TRBJ2-2,.
ASSLGQKETQY,TRBV5-8,11,TRBJ2-5,.
ASSLGGLDNEQF,TRBV5-1,12,TRBJ2-1,.
ASSQDRNTEAF,TRBV6-4,11,TRBJ1-1,.
ASSLGSGVGELF,TRBV7-2,12,TRBJ2-2,.
ASSELGSYYEQY,TRBV5-6,12,TRBJ2-7,.
ASSPGNQGIQPQH,TRBV7-9,13,TRBJ1-5,.
ASSRLAGGFQETQY,TRBV5-1,14,TRBJ2-5,once
ASMRRSNTEAF,TRBV6-5,11,TRBJ1-1,.
ASSRQPLNTGELF,TRBV19,13,TRBJ2-2,.
SVGLAGGRETQY,TRBV29-1,12,TRBJ2-5,.